Presented here are 4 T cell receptor beta chains from one specimen sequenced in a study of blood T cell repertoires in COVID-19. Assay: immunoSEQ multiplex PCR; the TCRdb copy retains only in-frame clones and omits some. The data contain around 170,000 clones, 89% of them seen just once; the ten biggest clones take up about 2.6%. Sequenced sample: peripheral blood. Receptors were obtained from a man between 60 and 75 years old with acute or convalescent COVID-19.

This clone was observed a handful of times. The chain uses TRBV7-9 and TRBJ1-6; 9 positions match TRBD1. V lost 4 bases to trimming and J lost 17 bases; unmatched junction nucleotides: 12. The germline CDR1 and CDR2 sequences are SEHNR and FQNEAQ (reference sequence). This CDR3 spans 14 amino acids. CDR3 residues: CASSSPGQGTAVHF. CDR3 DNA: TGTGCCAGCAGCTCACCGGGACAGGGCACGGCGGTCCACTTT.

The chain links TRBV11-2 to TRBJ2-3; 8 nucleotides agree with TRBD2. The CDR3 extends over 16 amino acids. J was trimmed by 4 bases and V by 5 bases; bases with no gene match: 11. Germline loops: CDR1 SGHAT, CDR2 FQNNGV. DNA of the CDR3: TGTGCCAGCAGCCCGCGCGGGACTAGTGGCCCAGATACGCAGTATTTT. It encodes CASSPRGTSGPDTQYF.

The chain combines TRBV6-1 with TRBJ1-2; possibly TRBD1 for D (6 bases). The germline V and J ends were trimmed by 2 bases and 2 bases, with 9 bases remaining between them. The CDR3 sequence is 14 residues long. Germline V gene sequence: CDR1 MNHNS, CDR2 SASEGT. The DNA of the CDR3 is TGTGCCAGCAGTGAAACAGGACAGAACTATGGCTACACCTTC. Protein sequence: CASSETGQNYGYTF.

The rearrangement uses TRBV18 and TRBJ2-1, with D possibly being TRBD1 (5 bases). The CDR3 runs to 15 residues. Trimming removed 0 bases from V and 7 bases from J, with 13 bases in between. Per germline, CDR1 KGHSH and CDR2 LQKENI. DNA of the CDR3: TGTGCCAGCTCACCACCGATAGGTAACAGGAATGAGCAGTTCTTC. This translates into CASSPPIGNRNEQFF.